The 18 T cell receptor beta chains listed next were all sequenced from one sample in a study of identifying expanded T cells in peripheral blood (dated by TCRdb to between 2018 and 2021). Receptor libraries were prepared by the immunoSEQ multiplex PCR assay. The immuneACCESS repertoire file appears here via TCRdb, limited to in-frame rearrangements. These files lack a portion of the clones; in checked studies, under half of the deficit traces to unresolved V genes, and the cause of the others is not known. The table for this sample lists more than 85,000 clones; around 88% of them were counted only once. Of the sample, over 12% falls within the top ten clones. Sequencing was carried out using blood. These receptors all come from a person aged 18-70 years in good health.

This clone was counted between two and nine times. DNA of the CDR3: TGTGCCAGCAGCGAGTTGGGTACCGTCTCCGGGGAGCTGTTTTTT. Protein sequence: CASSELGTVSGELFF. This chain uses TRBV9 with TRBJ2-2; D gene ambiguous. The V gene's germline CDR1 is SGDLS and CDR2 YYNGEE. This CDR3 is 15 amino acids long. Between the trimmed V and J ends, which lost 3 bases and 6 bases, there was a span of 15 bases. Based on the CDR3 plus reference TRBV9 and TRBJ2-2, the full variable domain is DSGVTQTPKHLITATGQRVTLRCSPRSGDLSVYWYQQSLDQGLQFLIQYYNGEERAKGNILERFSAQQFPDLHSELNLSSLELGDSALYFCASSELGTVSGELFFGEGSRLTVL.

The chain has TRBV7-8 and TRBJ2-4, with a weak D call TRBD1 (6 bases). V dropped 5 bases and J dropped 6 bases, with 23 bases sitting between them. The V gene's germline CDR1 is SGHVS and CDR2 FQNEAQ. The CDR3 is made up of 17 amino acids. The CDR3 DNA sequence: TGTGCCAGCAGCCAGGGTGGGGGCTCCTCGTCTAGAAACATTCAGTACTTC. Amino acid sequence: CASSQGGGSSSRNIQYF. The variable domain in full, with the rest retrieved from reference TRBV7-8 and TRBJ2-4, is GAGVSQSPRYKVAKRGQDVALRCDPISGHVSLFWYQQALGQGPEFLTYFQNEAQLDKSGLPSDRFFAERPEGSVSTLKIQRTQQEDSAVYLCASSQGGGSSSRNIQYFGAGTRLSVL.

The chain is built from TRBV6-4 and TRBJ1-1; no clear D. The germline gives CDR1 MRHNA, CDR2 SNTAGT. Trimming stripped 6 bases from V and 1 base from J, with 15 bases between. The CDR3 spans 15 residues. CDR3 sequence (DNA): TGTGCCAGCAGGACCGAAGGACTAGCGAACACTGAAGCTTTCTTT. It translates to CASRTEGLANTEAFF.

The chain carries TRBV6-6 and TRBJ2-1; tentatively, D is TRBD1 (6 bases). The germline V and J ends were trimmed by 6 bases and 5 bases, with 14 bases remaining between them. Germline lookup yields CDR1 MNHNY and CDR2 SVGAGI (reference sequence). The length of the CDR3 is 14 residues. Written as DNA, the CDR3 is TGTGCCAGCAGCCCAACAGGGATCGACAATGAGCAGTTCTTC. Translated: CASSPTGIDNEQFF.

The chain recombines TRBV2 with TRBJ1-2; D may be TRBD1 (6 bases). The CDR3 sequence is 13 residues long. V was pared by 5 bases and J by 6 bases, with 13 bases between. Germline V gene data show CDR1 as SNHLY and CDR2 as FYNNEI. This chain's CDR3 is CASSLQGGDGYTF. DNA of the CDR3: TGTGCCAGCAGTTTACAGGGAGGAGATGGCTACACCTTC.

This rearrangement joins TRBV5-1 to TRBJ2-7, with D hard to call. Germline V CDR1 and CDR2: SGHRS, YFSETQ. Between the trimmed V and J ends, which lost 4 bases and 6 bases, there was a span of 11 bases. This CDR3 is built from 12 residues. The CDR3 loop reads CASSLGISEQYF. CDR3 coding DNA: TGCGCCAGCAGCCTGGGGATCTCCGAGCAGTACTTC.

The V call is TRBV10-3, the J call TRBJ2-3, with TRBD1 as a possible D gene (6 bases). The CDR3 is 11 amino acids. Looked up from germline, CDR1 is ENHRY and CDR2 is SYGVKD. V lost 3 bases to trimming and J lost 11 bases, with 9 bases between them. CDR3 sequence reads: CAISDRGEQYF. The CDR3 DNA follows: TGTGCCATCAGTGACAGGGGTGAGCAGTATTTT.

This chain joins TRBV19 and TRBJ2-1; D is perhaps TRBD1 (5 bases). CDR1 is LNHDA, CDR2 SQIVND, per germline (reference sequence). V was cut by 3 bases and J by 0 bases, with 9 bases left in between. The CDR3 is made up of 15 amino acids. CDR3: CASSMTDGSYNEQFF. CDR3 bases: TGTGCCAGTAGTATGACAGACGGCTCCTACAATGAGCAGTTCTTC.

V gene TRBV9 combines with J gene TRBJ2-7, with 8 bases identical to TRBD2. Germline CDR1 SGDLS, CDR2 YYNGEE. J lost 2 bases, V lost 3 bases, and 7 bases had no gene match. This CDR3 contains 15 residues. Here the CDR3 DNA reads TGTGCCAGCAGCGCGGGGACTAGTCTTACCTACGAGCAGTACTTC. This translates into CASSAGTSLTYEQYF.

The count of this clone is one. V gene TRBV10-3 combines with J gene TRBJ1-1; D is undetermined. The CDR3 runs 15 residues. Germline values: CDR1 ENHRY, CDR2 SYGVKD. Between the trimmed V and J ends, which lost 3 bases and 3 bases, there was a span of 14 bases. CDR3: CAISDAGSRDTEAFF. The CDR3, as DNA: TGTGCCATCAGTGACGCGGGGTCTCGGGACACTGAAGCTTTCTTT.

Comments on this clone: Other nucleotide sequences in the sample specify the same CDR3. The chain couples TRBV19 to TRBJ1-5; 11 nucleotides match TRBD1. The CDR3 runs 15 residues. In germline, CDR1 is LNHDA, CDR2 SQIVND (reference sequence). The junction had 5 bases not matched to a gene; V was cut back by 3 bases and J by 7 bases. CDR3 DNA: TGTGCCAGTAGTATCGGGACAGGGGGGAACCAGCCCCAGCATTTT. Translating it yields CASSIGTGGNQPQHF.

The J gene is TRBJ1-5, the V gene TRBV7-6; D possibly corresponds to TRBD1 (6 bases). Germline loops: CDR1 SGHVS, CDR2 FNYEAQ. V lost 5 bases, J lost 7 bases, and 18 bases lay in between. The CDR3 consists of 15 residues. Here the CDR3 reads CASSAGTTKGQPQHF. CDR3 nucleotide sequence: TGTGCCAGCAGCGCCGGGACAACTAAAGGGCAGCCCCAGCATTTT.

This clone was recorded a few times. The chain links TRBV6-6 to TRBJ1-6; 9 bases are a match to TRBD1. The CDR3 is 14 amino acids. The V gene end was trimmed by 6 bases and the J gene end by 10 bases; junction bases not matched to a gene: 7. From germline, CDR1 is MNHNY and CDR2 SVGAGI (reference sequence). CDR3 nucleotides: TGTGCCAGCAGGGAACAGGGGGCTGAGTCACCCCTCCACTTT. This encodes CASREQGAESPLHF.

A single count supports this clone. This sequence joins TRBV18 and TRBJ2-7; 7 bases are shared with TRBD1. The CDR3 extends over 15 amino acids. Germline CDR1 and CDR2: KGHSH and LQKENI. V lost 4 bases, J lost 5 bases, and 11 bases stayed unmatched. CDR3 residues: CASSQDRASMDEQYF. CDR3 nucleotides: TGTGCCAGCTCACAAGACAGGGCTTCAATGGACGAGCAGTACTTC.

The chain is built from TRBV5-6 and TRBJ2-7, with D possibly matching TRBD2 (5 bases). The CDR3 consists of 14 residues. V lost 4 bases to trimming and J lost 0 bases, with 11 bases between them. From germline, CDR1 is SGHDT and CDR2 YYEEEE. CDR3 protein: CASSGVRDSYEQYF. In nucleotides, the CDR3 is TGTGCCAGCAGCGGGGTCCGGGACTCCTACGAGCAGTACTTC. The complete variable domain, with remaining parts taken from reference TRBV5-6 and TRBJ2-7, reads DAGVTQSPTHLIKTRGQQVTLRCSPKSGHDTVSWYQQALGQGPQFIFQYYEEEERQRGNFPDRFSGHQFPNYSSELNVNALLLGDSALYLCASSGVRDSYEQYFGPGTRLTVT.

The chain has TRBV6-1 and TRBJ1-1, with TRBD1 as a possible D gene (6 bases). Looked up from germline, CDR1 is MNHNS and CDR2 is SASEGT. V was trimmed by 8 bases and J by 7 bases, leaving 8 bases between them. There are 10 residues in the CDR3. The CDR3 reads CASHRVEAFF. Written as DNA, the CDR3 is TGTGCCAGCCACAGGGTTGAAGCTTTCTTT.

This clone appeared once. The chain couples TRBV27 to TRBJ1-2; the D gene is possibly TRBD1 (5 bases). The CDR3 extends over 15 amino acids. Germline CDR1 reads MNHEY; CDR2 reads SMNVEV (reference sequence). The germline V and J ends were trimmed by 2 bases and 7 bases, with 17 bases remaining between them. The CDR3, as DNA: TGTGCCAGCAGTTTACGACCATCTGGGGGGTTTGGCTACACCTTC. Its protein product is CASSLRPSGGFGYTF.

This rearrangement joins TRBV10-2 to TRBJ1-5, with 9 bases fitting TRBD1. With 3 bases clipped from V and 5 bases from J, the junction kept 2 bases outside the gene matches. In germline, CDR1 is WSHSY, CDR2 SAAADI. This CDR3 is built from 14 residues. Here the CDR3 reads CASSEQGADQPQHF. The DNA of the CDR3 is TGCGCCAGCAGTGAACAGGGGGCGGATCAGCCCCAGCATTTT.